These 28 T cell receptor beta chains originate from one sample sequenced in a study of circulating and synovial CD4+ cells in juvenile arthritis. The method was immunoSEQ multiplex PCR; TCRdb's version includes in-frame clones alone and lacks a portion of them. The sample has approximately 1,300 clones, about 91% seen once. Specimen: HLA-DR+ CD4+ T cells from blood. Subset here: circulating pathogenic-like lymphocytes, sorted as HLA-DR+CD14-CD3+CD4+CD25low/- blood T cells. These receptors all stem from a human patient with juvenile idiopathic arthritis. Some clones in this sample may be carry-over from other donors' samples.

This sequence joins TRBV29-1 and TRBJ1-2, with 8 positions matching TRBD1. The CDR3 extends over 14 amino acids. The germline CDR1 and CDR2 sequences are SQVTM and ANQGSEA. V shed 3 bases and J 6 bases; nucleotides not matched to a gene: 9. The CDR3 region has the DNA TGCAGCGTTGATTCCGGACAGGGAGGGAATGGCTACACCTTC. Translating gives CSVDSGQGGNGYTF.

The chain recombines TRBV7-3 with TRBJ2-1, with 14 bases aligning to TRBD2. Looked up from germline, CDR1 is SGHTA and CDR2 is FQGTGA. The CDR3 length is 16 residues. The junction had 7 bases not matched to a gene; V was cut back by 5 bases and J by 7 bases. The CDR3 sequence is CASSPMGTSGSNEQFF. The CDR3 nucleotides are TGTGCCAGCAGCCCCATGGGGACTAGCGGGAGTAATGAGCAGTTCTTC.

The chain has TRBV4-1 and TRBJ2-3, with D unresolved. The CDR3 has 14 residues. V lost 1 base and J 1 base, leaving 6 bases between the germline ends. Germline V gene lookup returns CDR1 MGHRA and CDR2 YSYEKL. CDR3 sequence (DNA): TGCGCCAGCAGCCAAGTCACAGGCACAGATACGCAGTATTTT. As protein: CASSQVTGTDTQYF.

This chain links TRBV6-1 with TRBJ2-3; 7 nucleotides align to TRBD2. Germline V lookup: CDR1 MNHNS, CDR2 SASEGT. The CDR3 is made up of 14 amino acids. V dropped 7 bases and J dropped 0; count of bases not matched to a gene: 4. CDR3 DNA sequence: TGTGCCAGCAAAAGGGAGGGAAGCACAGATACGCAGTATTTT. Translated: CASKREGSTDTQYF.

This clone was counted once. This rearrangement joins TRBV5-1 to TRBJ2-3, with a weak D call TRBD2 (5 bases). Trimming pared 4 bases from V and 2 bases from J, leaving 17 bases between. There are 16 residues in the CDR3. The germline V gene encodes CDR1 SGHRS and CDR2 YFSETQ. CDR3 sequence (DNA): TGCGCCAGCAGCCCCCCGGCGGCGGGTGACACAGATACGCAGTATTTT. Its protein product is CASSPPAAGDTDTQYF. Combining the CDR3 with reference TRBV5-1 and TRBJ2-3 gives the whole variable domain KAGVTQTPRYLIKTRGQQVTLSCSPISGHRSVSWYQQTPGQGLQFLFEYFSETQRNKGNFPGRFSGRQFSNSRSEMNVSTLELGDSALYLCASSPPAAGDTDTQYFGPGTRLTVL.

This rearrangement joins TRBV11-3 to TRBJ2-2; 15 bases match TRBD2. Germline CDR1 reads SGHNT; CDR2 reads YENEEA. This CDR3 is built from 16 residues. V trimming: 4 bases; J trimming: 6 bases; junction bases outside the gene matches: 3. The CDR3 DNA is TGTGCCAGCAGCTGGACTAGCGGGAGGGACCCCGGGGAGCTGTTTTTT. Protein: CASSWTSGRDPGELFF.

V and J are TRBV6-5 and TRBJ1-3; TRBD1 might be the D (5 bases). Germline V gene lookup returns CDR1 MNHEY and CDR2 SVGAGI. The CDR3 has 15 residues. V was shortened by 4 bases and J by 0 bases, with 10 bases between the two germline ends. In nucleotides, the CDR3 is TGTGCCAGCAGTTCTACGGGGGGCTCTGGAAACACCATATATTTT. Translating it yields CASSSTGGSGNTIYF.

This chain uses TRBV5-1 with TRBJ1-1; a weak D match, TRBD1 (5 bases). Between the trimmed V and J ends, which lost 0 bases and 1 base, there was a span of 7 bases. The CDR3 extends over 14 amino acids. CDR1 is SGHRS, CDR2 YFSETQ, per germline. In DNA, the CDR3 is TGCGCCAGCAGCTTGGCGGGGGGGAACACTGAAGCTTTCTTT. It is translated as CASSLAGGNTEAFF.

The chain combines TRBV30 with TRBJ1-1; unclear D gene. Germline CDR1 GTSNPN, CDR2 SVGIG (reference sequence). Between the trimmed V and J ends, which lost 3 bases and 8 bases, there was a span of 10 bases. CDR3 length: 11 residues. Here the CDR3 DNA reads TGTGCCTGGAGCCCTATAGCGGAAGCTTTCTTT. Translated, it gives CAWSPIAEAFF.

This clone was detected only a few times. The chain employs TRBV19 and TRBJ2-3, with D perhaps TRBD2 (6 bases). Deletions cut 1 base from V and 1 base from J, with 15 bases between. Germline CDR1 is LNHDA and CDR2 is SQIVND (reference sequence). The CDR3 sequence is 17 residues long. CDR3 DNA: TGTGCCAGTAGTATAGCCCCCGGCCGGAGGGGCACAGATACGCAGTATTTT. Its translation is CASSIAPGRRGTDTQYF.

DNA of the CDR3: TGTGCCAGCAGCGTGCTGGCAATAAAGGGGAGGGCCCAGTACTTC. Its translation is CASSVLAIKGRAQYF. The chain couples TRBV5-6 to TRBJ2-5; 7 nucleotides match TRBD2. The V gene end was trimmed by 4 bases and the J gene end by 9 bases; junction bases not matched to a gene: 15. Germline CDR1 and CDR2: SGHDT and YYEEEE. The CDR3 is 15 amino acids.

Concerning this clone: Germline and junction disagree at one end, which may indicate a read error. The rearrangement links TRBV29-1 to TRBJ2-3; a possible D gene is TRBD1 (6 bases). Germline V lookup: CDR1 SQVTM, CDR2 ANQGSEA. CDR3 size: 11 residues. The CDR3 region is CSVGGLDMQYF. DNA of the CDR3: TGCAGCGTTGGGGGGCTGGATATGCAGTATTTT.

V is TRBV27 and J is TRBJ1-3; D unclear. This CDR3 is 15 amino acids long. Trimming shortened V by 6 bases and J by 0 bases, and 12 bases separated the two germline ends. The germline CDR1 and CDR2 sequences are MNHEY and SMNVEV (reference sequence). Here the CDR3 reads CASSMGPSSGNTIYF. In DNA form, the CDR3 reads TGTGCCAGCAGCATGGGCCCGAGCTCTGGAAACACCATATATTTT.

CDR3 region: CAWRPRVGTEAFF. CDR3 in DNA: TGTGCCTGGAGACCCAGGGTGGGGACTGAAGCTTTCTTT. The chain has TRBV30 and TRBJ1-1, with D perhaps matching TRBD1 (5 bases). V was trimmed by 3 bases and J by 5 bases, leaving 13 bases between them. This CDR3 spans 13 amino acids. The germline CDR1 and CDR2 sequences are GTSNPN and SVGIG (reference sequence). The full variable domain, rest sourced from reference TRBV30 and TRBJ1-1, is SQTIHQWPATLVQPVGSPLSLECTVEGTSNPNLYWYRQAAGRGLQLLFYSVGIGQISSEVPQNLSASRPQDRQFILSSKKLLLSDSGFYLCAWRPRVGTEAFFGQGTRLTVV.

This chain uses TRBV11-3 with TRBJ2-1; D might be TRBD2 (6 bases). V lost 3 bases and J lost 0, with 6 bases in between. This CDR3 has 14 residues. Germline CDR1 SGHNT, CDR2 YENEEA. This chain's CDR3 is CASSFGGSYNEQFF. For the CDR3, the DNA is TGTGCCAGCAGCTTCGGGGGCTCCTACAATGAGCAGTTCTTC.

The rearrangement links TRBV29-1 to TRBJ2-3; 10 bases fit TRBD1. The CDR3 has 14 residues. The ends lost 4 bases at V and 3 bases at J; junction bases unmatched: 4. Germline V gives CDR1 SQVTM, CDR2 ANQGSEA. The CDR3 sequence: CSVAGTGATDTQYF. The CDR3 nucleotides are TGCAGCGTTGCCGGGACAGGGGCTACAGATACGCAGTATTTT.

This chain uses TRBV5-6 with TRBJ2-1; D remains ambiguous. CDR1 is SGHDT, CDR2 YYEEEE, per germline. The V gene lost 4 bases and the J gene lost 6 bases, with 14 bases spanning the gap. The CDR3 runs to 14 residues. The CDR3 DNA is TGTGCCAGCAGCCCCCGGTTGAGCGCCAATGAGCAGTTCTTC. Protein sequence: CASSPRLSANEQFF. Supplemented by reference TRBV5-6 and TRBJ2-1, the full variable domain reads DAGVTQSPTHLIKTRGQQVTLRCSPKSGHDTVSWYQQALGQGPQFIFQYYEEEERQRGNFPDRFSGHQFPNYSSELNVNALLLGDSALYLCASSPRLSANEQFFGPGTRLTVL.

The V call is TRBV11-3, the J call TRBJ2-7, with TRBD1 as a possible D gene (5 bases). In germline, CDR1 is SGHNT, CDR2 YENEEA. V lost 2 bases and J lost 2, with 7 bases in between. CDR3 length: 13 amino acids. CDR3 amino acids: CASSLTGTYEQYF. The CDR3 DNA is TGTGCCAGCAGCTTAACAGGAACCTACGAGCAGTACTTC.

The chain recombines TRBV21-1 with TRBJ1-4; the table's D call, TRBD1, was not checked against the DNA. TRBV21-1 is reported as a pseudogene. The CDR3 runs 15 residues. This CDR3 is CASSKVAGSKEKLFF. As DNA, the CDR3 is TGTGCCAGCAGCAAAGTTGCAGGGTCAAAGGAAAAACTGTTTTTT.

This chain uses TRBV5-1 with TRBJ2-1; TRBD1 aligns across 9 bases. Germline V CDR1 and CDR2: SGHRS, YFSETQ. The CDR3 sequence is 16 residues long. J was trimmed by 2 bases and V by 4 bases; bases with no gene match: 7. CDR3 in DNA: TGCGCCAGCAGCAAACAGGGGGCCGAGCCCTACAATGAGCAGTTCTTC. This codes for CASSKQGAEPYNEQFF. The variable domain in full, with the rest retrieved from reference TRBV5-1 and TRBJ2-1, is KAGVTQTPRYLIKTRGQQVTLSCSPISGHRSVSWYQQTPGQGLQFLFEYFSETQRNKGNFPGRFSGRQFSNSRSEMNVSTLELGDSALYLCASSKQGAEPYNEQFFGPGTRLTVL.

J is TRBJ2-5 and V is TRBV7-9, with a tentative D call TRBD1 (7 bases). The CDR3 sequence is 16 residues long. The V end was cut by 1 base, the J end by 5 bases, with 17 bases between. Germline loops: CDR1 SEHNR, CDR2 FQNEAQ (reference sequence). The CDR3 DNA sequence: TGTGCCAGCAGCTTAGGTACAGGGGACTTGGGGGAGACCCAGTACTTC. Residues: CASSLGTGDLGETQYF.

This clone was picked up a small number of times. The CDR3 here is CASSLWGLDRGPGEQFF. Here the CDR3 DNA reads TGTGCCAGCAGTTTATGGGGGTTGGACAGGGGGCCGGGTGAGCAGTTCTTC. This rearrangement joins TRBV28 to TRBJ2-1; 11 bases align to TRBD1. The germline V gene has CDR1 MDHEN and CDR2 SYDVKM. The V gene end was trimmed by 0 bases and the J gene end by 9 bases; junction bases not matched to a gene: 10. The CDR3 spans 17 residues.

On this clone: A junction end diverges from the germline sequence, so it may reflect a read error. The chain couples TRBV7-7 to TRBJ2-5; 7 positions agree with TRBD2. The V gene's germline CDR1 is SSHAT and CDR2 FNYEAQ (reference sequence). This CDR3 region has 14 residues. The CDR3 nucleotides are TGTGCTAGCAGCCGGGACTACGCCCAAGAGACCCAGTACTTC. Translated, it gives CASSRDYAQETQYF.

The genes are TRBV27 and TRBJ1-1; TRBD1 might be the D (6 bases). Germline V lookup: CDR1 MNHEY, CDR2 SMNVEV (reference sequence). Trimming removed 3 bases from V and 1 base from J, with 12 bases in between. The CDR3 runs to 15 residues. CDR3 nucleotide sequence: TGTGCCAGCAGTTTTCAGGGGCAAAGGAACACTGAAGCTTTCTTT. Amino acids: CASSFQGQRNTEAFF.

By share, this clone ranks as large. The rearrangement joins TRBV5-4 to TRBJ2-1; the match to TRBD2 covers 11 bases. With V trimmed by 3 bases and J by 6 bases, 8 bases remained unmatched. This CDR3 is built from 16 residues. CDR1 and CDR2 from the germline V gene are SGHNT and YYREEE (reference sequence). This CDR3 is CASSSGRGLAVNEQFF. The CDR3 DNA reads as TGTGCCAGCAGCTCGGGGCGGGGACTAGCGGTCAATGAGCAGTTCTTC. Full variable domain (missing parts from reference TRBV5-4 and TRBJ2-1): ETGVTQSPTHLIKTRGQQVTLRCSSQSGHNTVSWYQQALGQGPQFIFQYYREEENGRGNFPPRFSGLQFPNYSSELNVNALELDDSALYLCASSSGRGLAVNEQFFGPGTRLTVL.

This clone appeared a single time. The chain couples TRBV7-9 to TRBJ1-4, with 10 bases identical to TRBD1. This CDR3 spans 16 amino acids. The V segment lost 5 bases and the J segment 5 bases; nucleotides outside the gene matches: 8. The germline CDR1 and CDR2 sequences are SEHNR and FQNEAQ (reference sequence). The CDR3 DNA sequence: TGTGCCAGCAGCCTCGGGACAGGGGAGATAAATGAAAAACTGTTTTTT. The encoded protein is CASSLGTGEINEKLFF.

CDR3 sequence reads: CASSSTRTRLLSYNEQFF. For the CDR3, the DNA is TGTGCCAGCAGCTCCACCCGGACTAGACTGCTCTCCTACAATGAGCAGTTCTTC. The rearrangement joins TRBV7-9 to TRBJ2-1; 7 bases map to TRBD2. CDR3 length: 18 amino acids. The V and J ends lost 4 bases and 0 bases, in that order; junction bases with no gene match: 12. Germline CDR1 and CDR2: SEHNR and FQNEAQ (reference sequence). The complete variable domain, with remaining parts taken from reference TRBV7-9 and TRBJ2-1, reads DTGVSQNPRHKITKRGQNVTFRCDPISEHNRLYWYRQTLGQGPEFLTYFQNEAQLEKSRLLSDRFSAERPKGSFSTLEIQRTEQGDSAMYLCASSSTRTRLLSYNEQFFGPGTRLTVL.

This clone was detected only once. A read error may produce the germline difference seen at one junction end. V gene TRBV19 combines with J gene TRBJ1-2, with TRBD1 matching over 10 bases. There are 9 residues in the CDR3. The V gene's germline CDR1 is LNHDA and CDR2 SQIVND (reference sequence). This CDR3 is CATSGQGVF. The CDR3 DNA sequence: TGTGCCACCTCCGGACAGGGGGTCTTC. Supplemented by reference TRBV19 and TRBJ1-2, the full variable domain reads DGGITQSPKYLFRKEGQNVTLSCEQNLNHDAMYWYRQDPGQGLRLIYYSQIVNDFQKGDIAEGYSVSREKKESFPLTVTSAQKNPTAFYLCATSGQGVFGSGTRLTVV.